This TCR beta chain appears in the sequencing data of a study of cytomegalovirus exposure and HLA in healthy donors. The overall study: Earlier sequencing of 150 million to 200 million T cells yielded around 100 million unique TCR beta sequences. General study results and limits: The study reported that TCR beta sequences accurately predicted HLA-A and HLA-B alleles in most subjects.

Germline-derived CDR1 and CDR2 are SGDLS and YYNGEE. Trimming pared 0 bases from V and 2 bases from J, leaving 15 bases between. This CDR3 has 16 residues. About this clone: Its antigen is still unknown.

With 60 Vbeta and 13 Jbeta primers, the PCR was carried out. Profiled with immunoSEQ multiplex PCR; TCRdb holds only in-frame clones, not every one. Its listing shows some 130,000 clones. Whereas donors were nominally healthy upon sampling, unrecorded immune exposures were probable. The chain employs TRBV9 and TRBJ2-7; D gene ambiguous. The receptor comes from a middle-aged woman in good health and CMV-seropositive. What was sequenced was PBMCs. Here the CDR3 reads CASSVASSLVPYEQYF. DNA of the CDR3: TGTGCCAGCAGCGTAGCGTCTAGTCTGGTCCCCTACGAGCAGTACTTC.